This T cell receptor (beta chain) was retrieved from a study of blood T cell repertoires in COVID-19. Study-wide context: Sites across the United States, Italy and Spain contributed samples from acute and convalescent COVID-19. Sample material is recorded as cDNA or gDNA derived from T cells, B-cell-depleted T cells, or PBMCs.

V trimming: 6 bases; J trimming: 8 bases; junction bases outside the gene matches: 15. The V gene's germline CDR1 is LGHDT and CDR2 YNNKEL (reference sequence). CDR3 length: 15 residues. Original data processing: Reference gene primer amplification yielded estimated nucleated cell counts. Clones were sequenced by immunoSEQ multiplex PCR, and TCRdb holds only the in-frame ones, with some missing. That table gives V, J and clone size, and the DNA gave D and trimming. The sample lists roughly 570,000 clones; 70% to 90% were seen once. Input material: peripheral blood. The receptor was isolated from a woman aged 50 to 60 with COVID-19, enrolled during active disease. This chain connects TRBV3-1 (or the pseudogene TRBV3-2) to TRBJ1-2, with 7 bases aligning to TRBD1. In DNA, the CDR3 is TGTGCCAGCAGTCCTTTAGGACAGGCCACTATAGGCTACACCTTC. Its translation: CASSPLGQATIGYTF.